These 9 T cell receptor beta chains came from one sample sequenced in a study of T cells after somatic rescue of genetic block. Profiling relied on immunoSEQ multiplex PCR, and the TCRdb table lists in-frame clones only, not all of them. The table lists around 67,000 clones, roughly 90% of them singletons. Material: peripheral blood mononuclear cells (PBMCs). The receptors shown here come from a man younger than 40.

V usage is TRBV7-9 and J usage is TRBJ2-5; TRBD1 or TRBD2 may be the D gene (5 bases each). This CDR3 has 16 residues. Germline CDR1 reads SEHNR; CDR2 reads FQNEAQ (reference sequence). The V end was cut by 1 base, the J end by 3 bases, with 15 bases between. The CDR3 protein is CASSLDPGTEEETQYF. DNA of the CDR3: TGTGCCAGCAGCTTAGACCCCGGGACGGAAGAAGAGACCCAGTACTTC.

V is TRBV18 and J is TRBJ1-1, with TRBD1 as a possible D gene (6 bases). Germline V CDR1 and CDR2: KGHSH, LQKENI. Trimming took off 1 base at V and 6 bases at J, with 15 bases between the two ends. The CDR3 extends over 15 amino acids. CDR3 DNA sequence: TGTGCCAGCTCACCACAGGGGACACCGAAGGCTGAAGCTTTCTTT. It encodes CASSPQGTPKAEAFF.

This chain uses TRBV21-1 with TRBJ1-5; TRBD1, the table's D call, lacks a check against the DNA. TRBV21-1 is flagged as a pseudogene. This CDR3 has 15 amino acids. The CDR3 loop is CASFIFRDRGVPQHF. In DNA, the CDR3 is TGTGCCAGCTTTATTTTCCGGGACAGGGGCGTACCCCAGCATTTT.

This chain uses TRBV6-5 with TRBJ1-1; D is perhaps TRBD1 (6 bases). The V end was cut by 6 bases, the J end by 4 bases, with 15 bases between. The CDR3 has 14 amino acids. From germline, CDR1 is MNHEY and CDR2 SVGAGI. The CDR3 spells CASRPPGAVTEAFF. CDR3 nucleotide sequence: TGTGCCAGCAGACCCCCGGGGGCGGTCACTGAAGCTTTCTTT.

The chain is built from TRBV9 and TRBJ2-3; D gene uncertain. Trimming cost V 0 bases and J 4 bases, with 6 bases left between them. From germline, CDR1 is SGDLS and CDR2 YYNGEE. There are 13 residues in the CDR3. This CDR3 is CASSVGWADTQYF. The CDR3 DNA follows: TGTGCCAGCAGCGTAGGTTGGGCAGATACGCAGTATTTT.

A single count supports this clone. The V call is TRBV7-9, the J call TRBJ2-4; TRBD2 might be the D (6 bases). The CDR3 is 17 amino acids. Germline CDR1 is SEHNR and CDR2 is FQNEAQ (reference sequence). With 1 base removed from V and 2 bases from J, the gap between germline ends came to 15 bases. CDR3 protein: CASSLDSAGRTKNIQYF. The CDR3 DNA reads TGTGCCAGCAGCTTAGACTCCGCAGGGAGGACCAAAAACATTCAGTACTTC.

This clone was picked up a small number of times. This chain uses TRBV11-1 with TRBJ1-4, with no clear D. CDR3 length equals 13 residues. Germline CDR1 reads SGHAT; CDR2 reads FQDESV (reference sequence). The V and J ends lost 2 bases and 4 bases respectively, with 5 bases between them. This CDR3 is CASSLLVNEKLFF. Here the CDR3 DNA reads TGTGCCAGCAGCTTACTCGTTAATGAAAAACTGTTTTTT.

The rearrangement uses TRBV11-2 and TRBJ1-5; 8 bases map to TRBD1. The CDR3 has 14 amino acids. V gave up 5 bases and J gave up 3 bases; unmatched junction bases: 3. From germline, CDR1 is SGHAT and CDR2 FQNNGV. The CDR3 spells CASSRTGNNQPQHF. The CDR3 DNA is TGTGCCAGCAGCCGGACAGGGAACAATCAGCCCCAGCATTTT.

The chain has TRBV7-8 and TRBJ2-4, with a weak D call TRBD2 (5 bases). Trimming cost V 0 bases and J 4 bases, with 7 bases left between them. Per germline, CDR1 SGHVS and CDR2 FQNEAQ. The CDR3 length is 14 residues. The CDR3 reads CASSLATGKNIQYF. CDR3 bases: TGTGCCAGCAGCTTAGCAACGGGGAAAAACATTCAGTACTTC.